These 13 T cell receptor beta chains were all obtained from the same sample, sequenced in a study of OX40 agonist ivuxolimab in advanced cancers. Sequenced by immunoSEQ multiplex PCR; TCRdb stores in-frame clones only, minus some. Of approximately 74,000 clones in the sample, about 93% were seen once. Sample: CD4+ or CD8+ T cells sorted from blood, taken in a trial of the OX40 agonist ivuxolimab. The receptors were sampled from an adult with an advanced solid tumor such as melanoma, head and neck, liver or kidney cancer.

The chain has TRBV12-1 and TRBJ1-6. TRBV12-1 is a pseudogene segment. The CDR3 has 16 residues. CDR3: CASCPKSRSYNSPLHF. CDR3 nucleotides: TGTGCCAGCTGTCCCAAGAGTAGGTCCTATAATTCACCCCTCCACTTT.

This clone has only a few counts. This chain links TRBV30 with TRBJ1-5; 8 bases map to TRBD1. Losses at the gene ends were 6 bases for V and 6 bases for J; bases not matched to a gene: 4. The CDR3 has 12 residues. Germline lookup yields CDR1 GTSNPN and CDR2 SVGIG (reference sequence). CDR3 protein: CACTDRGQPQHF. CDR3 nucleotide sequence: TGTGCCTGCACCGACAGGGGTCAGCCCCAGCATTTT.

This rearrangement joins TRBV2 to TRBJ2-5; perhaps TRBD2 as D (7 bases). Trimming stripped 7 bases from V and 3 bases from J, with 18 bases between. Germline V gene lookup returns CDR1 SNHLY and CDR2 FYNNEI. The CDR3 totals 15 residues. DNA for the CDR3: TGTGCCAGCACCCTTAACCTAGGGGGGGAAGAGACCCAGTACTTC. This gives the protein CASTLNLGGEETQYF.

The gene calls are TRBV5-1 and TRBJ2-3, with TRBD1 matching 10 bases. Germline V gene sequence: CDR1 SGHRS, CDR2 YFSETQ. This CDR3 comprises 14 residues. V was pared by 2 bases and J by 4 bases, with 1 base of the junction left unmatched. The CDR3 region is CASSFGTGADTQYF. In nucleotides, the CDR3 is TGCGCCAGCAGCTTTGGGACAGGGGCAGATACGCAGTATTTT.

This clone was seen a single time. The chain links TRBV28 to TRBJ1-5; 9 bases line up with TRBD1. There are 19 residues in the CDR3. Germline V gene lookup returns CDR1 MDHEN and CDR2 SYDVKM. V gave up 1 base and J gave up 2 bases; unmatched junction bases: 12. CDR3 loop: CASSLYLGGQGQRNQPQHF. The CDR3 nucleotides read TGTGCCAGCAGTTTATACCTCGGGGGACAGGGCCAGCGCAATCAGCCCCAGCATTTT. The full variable domain, rest sourced from reference TRBV28 and TRBJ1-5, is DVKVTQSSRYLVKRTGEKVFLECVQDMDHENMFWYRQDPGLGLRLIYFSYDVKMKEKGDIPEGYSVSREKKERFSLILESASTNQTSMYLCASSLYLGGQGQRNQPQHFGDGTRLSIL.

This clone was seen a single time. The V call is TRBV6-5, the J call TRBJ1-1; weak D call: TRBD1 (6 bases). The CDR3 loop spans 15 amino acids. Trimming shortened V by 2 bases and J by 0 bases, and 10 bases separated the two germline ends. CDR1 and CDR2 (germline): MNHEY, SVGAGI. The CDR3 sequence: CASSYEGHLNTEAFF. CDR3 bases: TGTGCCAGCAGTTACGAGGGACATTTGAACACTGAAGCTTTCTTT.

The J gene is TRBJ2-1, the V gene TRBV4-3; D may be TRBD2 (6 bases). The CDR3 runs to 15 residues. Trimming removed 0 bases at V and 10 bases at J, with 16 bases between. Germline CDR1 LGHNA, CDR2 YSLEER. The CDR3 nucleotides are TGCGCCAGCAGCCAAGATAGGGCCGGGGCGGGGGAGCAGTTCTTC. It is translated as CASSQDRAGAGEQFF.

The rearrangement uses TRBV5-1 and TRBJ1-4; D is perhaps TRBD1 (6 bases). With 3 bases removed from V and 6 bases from J, the gap between germline ends came to 18 bases. The CDR3 spans 16 residues. Germline V lookup: CDR1 SGHRS, CDR2 YFSETQ. The CDR3 sequence: CASSSYTGNGDEKLFF. For the CDR3, the DNA is TGCGCCAGCAGCTCCTATACAGGGAATGGTGATGAAAAACTGTTTTTT.

The rearrangement joins TRBV18 to TRBJ2-7; D uncertain. Trimming cost V 2 bases and J 4 bases, with 15 bases left between them. CDR3 length equals 15 residues. Per germline, CDR1 KGHSH and CDR2 LQKENI. In DNA form, the CDR3 reads TGTGCCAGCTCACCAGGGGTCACCTACGAATACGAGCAGTACTTC. Its translation is CASSPGVTYEYEQYF.

The chain employs TRBV11-3 and TRBJ2-3; 15 bases fit TRBD2. Germline trimming cut 2 bases from V and 0 bases from J; bases unmatched to any gene: 6. Germline CDR1 is SGHNT and CDR2 is YENEEA. The length of the CDR3 is 19 residues. For the CDR3, the DNA is TGTGCCAGCAGCTTACGTGGACTAGCGGGGGGGACTAGCACAGATACGCAGTATTTT. Its protein is CASSLRGLAGGTSTDTQYF.

The gene calls are TRBV18 and TRBJ1-1; D is perhaps TRBD1 (5 bases). The germline CDR1 and CDR2 sequences are KGHSH and LQKENI. The CDR3 spans 16 residues. The ends were cut back, 3 bases at V and 0 bases at J, with 14 bases in the middle. The CDR3 nucleotides read TGTGCCAGCTCACCCATGACAGTCAGGGTGAACACTGAAGCTTTCTTT. It is translated as CASSPMTVRVNTEAFF.

This clone was observed a few times. The chain links TRBV18 to TRBJ2-7; maybe TRBD1 (6 bases). The CDR3 is 14 residues long. The germline V and J ends were trimmed by 3 bases and 0 bases, with 9 bases remaining between them. CDR1 is KGHSH and CDR2 is LQKENI in the germline V gene. CDR3 DNA sequence: TGTGCCAGCTCACCGGACAGAAACTCCTACGAGCAGTACTTC. Translated, it gives CASSPDRNSYEQYF.

The gene calls are TRBV5-4 and TRBJ2-3; D is uncertain. The V gene lost 0 bases and the J gene lost 6 bases, with 8 bases spanning the gap. The CDR3 spans 13 residues. From germline, CDR1 is SGHNT and CDR2 YYREEE (reference sequence). The DNA of the CDR3 is TGTGCCAGCAGCTTGGATGCGCTTGATACGCAGTATTTT. Protein sequence: CASSLDALDTQYF.